The entry below describes one T cell receptor (beta chain). This entry belongs to a study of blood T cell repertoires in COVID-19. The length of the CDR3 is 16 residues. Germline loops: CDR1 SGHRS, CDR2 YFSETQ. Between the trimmed V and J ends, which lost 4 bases and 0 bases, there was a span of 16 bases. Method: immunoSEQ multiplex PCR; TCRdb's copy keeps in-frame clones and lacks some. The table records about 220,000 clones, more than 75% of them present only once. This TCR was sampled from a man aged 50 to 60 who had recovered from COVID-19. The chain carries TRBV5-1 and TRBJ2-5; D perhaps matches TRBD2 (5 bases). The sequencing input was peripheral blood. The CDR3 nucleotides are TGCGCCAGCAGCCCGGGGAACAGTTGGTACCAAGAGACCCAGTACTTC. Translating it yields CASSPGNSWYQETQYF.